The clone carrying this TCR beta chain was observed at least ten times. As originally analysed: Sample TCR counts, which ranged from 23,224 to 690,600, had a median of roughly 99,000. TCRdb fed the RACE reads into MiXCR, producing one record per CDR3 protein. The V and J calls were determined by TCRdb, not by the authors. In the table there are 350,000 to 450,000 distinct CDR3 sequences, 4.5% to 6% of which are singletons. The time point is: pre-sensitization, week 0. Treatment: therapeutic diphenylcyclopropenone sensitization with weekly scalp DPC. The data were taken from a study of human T cells and chemical hapten exposure. CDR1 SGHVS and CDR2 FQNEAQ come from the germline V gene. CDR3 size: 13 residues. The V and J ends lost 1 base and 6 bases respectively, with 8 bases between them.

The sample here was whole blood, taken in connection with sensitization to the hapten diphenylcyclopropenone (DPC). The receptor was isolated from a woman aged 45-65 years with alopecia areata. Some clones in this sample may be carry-over from other donors' samples. The rearrangement uses TRBV7-8 and TRBJ2-3; the D is unclear. For the CDR3, the DNA is TGTGCCAGCAGCTTAGTAACATCGGATACGCAGTATTTT. This gives the protein CASSLVTSDTQYF.